Listed here are 5 T cell receptor beta chains from one sample, sequenced in a study of T cell changes during pregnancy in multiple sclerosis. Assay used: immunoSEQ multiplex PCR; TCRdb lists only in-frame clones, some missing. Altogether more than 15,000 clones are present, less than 90% being singletons, with the ten largest covering roughly 19%. The sample here was CD8+ T cells from peripheral blood mononuclear cells, taken in the third trimester of pregnancy. Every receptor here comes from a female donor in good health, enrolled as a control in a pregnancy study.

This clone came up a few times. The chain combines TRBV5-6 with TRBJ1-1, with 8 nucleotides matching TRBD1. The CDR3 sequence is 16 residues long. From germline, CDR1 is SGHDT and CDR2 YYEEEE. V trimming: 1 base; J trimming: 1 base; junction bases outside the gene matches: 6. CDR3 sequence (DNA): TGTGCCAGCAGCTTGACGACAGGGGCCTCGAACACTGAAGCTTTCTTT. Residues: CASSLTTGASNTEAFF.

The rearrangement links TRBV9 to TRBJ2-1; no firm D call. This CDR3 is 11 amino acids long. Trimming took off 3 bases at V and 7 bases at J, with 5 bases between the two ends. Germline CDR1 reads SGDLS; CDR2 reads YYNGEE. The DNA of the CDR3 is TGTGCCAGCAGCGCAGGAAATGAGCAGTTCTTC. This encodes CASSAGNEQFF.

The rearrangement uses TRBV11-2 and TRBJ2-1; TRBD1 matches at 10 bases. CDR3 length equals 18 residues. J lost 0 bases, V lost 1 base, and 6 bases had no gene match. Germline V gene sequence: CDR1 SGHAT, CDR2 FQNNGV. As DNA, the CDR3 is TGTGCCAGCAGCTTAGTTGGGACAGGGGCGAGCTCCTACAATGAGCAGTTCTTC. Protein: CASSLVGTGASSYNEQFF.

This chain links TRBV6-5 with TRBJ2-3, with D perhaps matching TRBD2 (6 bases). Germline CDR1 reads MNHEY; CDR2 reads SVGAGI. The CDR3 runs to 13 residues. With 4 bases removed from V and 1 base from J, the gap between germline ends came to 6 bases. The CDR3 coding sequence is TGTGCCAGCAGTTGGGAGGGCACAGATACGCAGTATTTT. This gives the protein CASSWEGTDTQYF.

This chain joins TRBV10-1 and TRBJ1-3; tentative D call: TRBD1 (6 bases). CDR3 size: 17 residues. V shed 2 bases and J shed 8 bases, with 22 bases lying between them. The germline V gene encodes CDR1 WNHNN and CDR2 SYGVQD (reference sequence). The DNA of the CDR3 is TGCGCCAGCAGTGAGCCGAAAGCAGCAGGGGCGATTGACACCATATATTTT. Translation: CASSEPKAAGAIDTIYF.